Following are 30 T cell receptor beta chains from one sample sequenced in a study of blood T cell repertoires in COVID-19. The table came from immunoSEQ multiplex PCR; TCRdb's copy has only in-frame clones and leaves some out. The sample carries tens of thousands of clones, 75% to 80% recorded once. Sequenced sample: peripheral blood. The receptors derive from a human donor in a cohort sampled during active COVID-19.

The gene calls are TRBV5-1 and TRBJ1-6; TRBD1 matches 8 bases. Germline V gives CDR1 SGHRS, CDR2 YFSETQ. The CDR3 is made up of 17 amino acids. Germline trimming cut 1 base from V and 6 bases from J; bases unmatched to any gene: 9. CDR3 amino acids: CASSLFSQGVSNSPLHF. The CDR3 nucleotides are TGCGCCAGCAGCTTGTTTTCACAGGGGGTCTCTAATTCACCCCTCCACTTT.

This clone showed up just a few times. This chain joins TRBV6-4 and TRBJ2-5; D gene uncertain. The germline CDR1 and CDR2 sequences are MRHNA and SNTAGT. V gave up 3 bases and J gave up 7 bases, with 12 bases separating them. This CDR3 comprises 13 residues. This CDR3 reads CASSDIIGGTQYF. Written as DNA, the CDR3 is TGTGCCAGCAGTGATATAATCGGCGGGACCCAGTACTTC.

The chain couples TRBV6-2 or TRBV6-3 to TRBJ2-5; the match to TRBD2 covers 7 bases. The trim removed 0 bases at V and 5 bases at J, leaving 9 bases unmatched. This CDR3 has 16 amino acids. Germline V CDR1 and CDR2: MNHEY, SVGEGT. The CDR3 loop is CASSYSRGRARETQYF. The DNA of the CDR3 is TGTGCCAGCAGTTACTCTCGGGGGAGGGCCCGCGAGACCCAGTACTTC.

The chain employs TRBV5-1 and TRBJ2-7; 14 bases match TRBD2. Trimming at V came to 4 bases and at J to 1 base, leaving 4 bases not matched to a gene. CDR3 size: 16 residues. The germline V gene encodes CDR1 SGHRS and CDR2 YFSETQ. The CDR3 DNA follows: TGCGCCAGCAGCCGGGGACTAGCGGGAGTTTCCTACGAGCAGTACTTC. It specifies CASSRGLAGVSYEQYF.

The CDR3 reads CASSFPGQGIETQYF. The CDR3 DNA is TGTGCCAGCAGTTTTCCCGGGCAGGGGATAGAGACCCAGTACTTC. The rearrangement uses TRBV27 and TRBJ2-5; D perhaps matches TRBD1 (6 bases). The CDR3 extends over 15 amino acids. Germline V CDR1 and CDR2: MNHEY, SMNVEV (reference sequence). Deletions cut 3 bases from V and 4 bases from J, with 15 bases between.

Of note for this clone: Other DNA sequences within the sample encode an identical CDR3. This chain connects TRBV6-1 to TRBJ1-5, with D perhaps matching TRBD1 (6 bases). CDR3 length equals 13 residues. V lost 2 bases to trimming and J lost 7 bases, with 9 bases between them. Germline V gene sequence: CDR1 MNHNS, CDR2 SASEGT. The CDR3 DNA follows: TGTGCCAGCAGTGAACAGGGGAGCCAGCCCCAGCATTTT. This sequence encodes CASSEQGSQPQHF.

The chain uses TRBV11-2 and TRBJ2-5; 9 positions match TRBD1. J lost 5 bases, V lost 5 bases, and 9 bases had no gene match. Germline values: CDR1 SGHAT, CDR2 FQNNGV. This CDR3 is 15 amino acids long. The CDR3 reads CASSLAGTGFETQYF. CDR3 nucleotides: TGTGCCAGCAGCCTGGCAGGGACAGGGTTCGAGACCCAGTACTTC. The full variable domain, completed using reference TRBV11-2 and TRBJ2-5, is EAGVAQSPRYKIIEKRQSVAFWCNPISGHATLYWYQQILGQGPKLLIQFQNNGVVDDSQLPKDRFSAERLKGVDSTLKIQPAKLEDSAVYLCASSLAGTGFETQYFGPGTRLLVL.

The chain recombines TRBV12-3 or TRBV12-4 with TRBJ1-2; D remains unclear. This CDR3 spans 13 amino acids. Trimming pared 5 bases from V and 8 bases from J, leaving 15 bases between. The CDR3: CASSNREEGGYTF. In DNA, the CDR3 is TGTGCCAGCAGTAACCGGGAGGAAGGGGGCTACACCTTC.

The chain employs TRBV6-4 and TRBJ2-2; a weak D match, TRBD2 (7 bases). Looked up from germline, CDR1 is MRHNA and CDR2 is SNTAGT. V shed 8 bases and J shed 4 bases, with 14 bases lying between them. CDR3 length: 14 residues. In nucleotides, the CDR3 is TGTGCCAGCGGACAGCGGGGTGGCACCGGGGAGCTGTTTTTT. This gives the protein CASGQRGGTGELFF.

The chain is built from TRBV9 and TRBJ2-2; 7 bases agree with TRBD2. CDR1 is SGDLS, CDR2 YYNGEE, per germline. The CDR3 has 15 residues. V gave up 1 base and J gave up 3 bases; unmatched junction bases: 3. The CDR3 sequence is CASSVSAGDTGELFF. In DNA form, the CDR3 reads TGTGCCAGCAGCGTATCCGCGGGGGACACCGGGGAGCTGTTTTTT.

The CDR3 nucleotides are TGTGCCAGCAGCGTCGGACTAGGGACCAGTCATAACACCGGGGAGCTGTTTTTT. The encoded protein is CASSVGLGTSHNTGELFF. This chain uses TRBV9 with TRBJ2-2, with 7 nucleotides matching TRBD2. The V gene end was trimmed by 2 bases and the J gene end by 2 bases; junction bases not matched to a gene: 12. This CDR3 has 18 residues. Germline V gives CDR1 SGDLS, CDR2 YYNGEE. Variable domain in full (rest from reference TRBV9 and TRBJ2-2): DSGVTQTPKHLITATGQRVTLRCSPRSGDLSVYWYQQSLDQGLQFLIQYYNGEERAKGNILERFSAQQFPDLHSELNLSSLELGDSALYFCASSVGLGTSHNTGELFFGEGSRLTVL.

The V gene is TRBV15, the J gene TRBJ1-6; D not certain. Germline CDR1 and CDR2: LNHNV and YYDKDF (reference sequence). This CDR3 region has 16 residues. With 0 bases removed from V and 5 bases from J, the gap between germline ends came to 11 bases. The CDR3 region is CATSRDVGGNNSPLHF. DNA for the CDR3: TGTGCCACCAGCAGAGATGTTGGCGGTAATAATTCACCCCTCCACTTT.

This chain uses TRBV10-3 with TRBJ2-1, with 7 bases fitting TRBD2. Germline-derived CDR1 and CDR2 are ENHRY and SYGVKD. V lost 8 bases to trimming and J lost 3 bases; unmatched junction nucleotides: 4. The CDR3 has 13 residues. CDR3 in DNA: TGTGCCATCGTGGGCGGGAGCTACAATGAGCAGTTCTTC. It codes for CAIVGGSYNEQFF.

This clone turned up a few times. The chain has TRBV18 and TRBJ1-4, with D uncertain. V lost 5 bases, J lost 10 bases, and 8 bases lay in between. CDR3 length equals 11 residues. Per the germline V gene, CDR1 is KGHSH and CDR2 is LQKENI. The CDR3 reads CASSVGGKLFF. Here the CDR3 DNA reads TGTGCCAGCTCAGTCGGTGGAAAACTGTTTTTT. Variable domain in full (rest from reference TRBV18 and TRBJ1-4): NAGVMQNPRHLVRRRGQEARLRCSPMKGHSHVYWYRQLPEEGLKFMVYLQKENIIDESGMPKERFSAEFPKEGPSILRIQQVVRGDSAAYFCASSVGGKLFFGSGTQLSVL.

At least ten counts were recorded for this clone. This chain connects TRBV11-2 to TRBJ2-2, with a possible D match to TRBD2 (5 bases). Trimming removed 2 bases from V and 6 bases from J, with 13 bases in between. The CDR3 loop spans 15 amino acids. CDR1 and CDR2 from the germline V gene are SGHAT and FQNNGV. The CDR3 protein is CASSLTLTRSGELFF. CDR3 sequence (DNA): TGTGCCAGCAGCTTAACCCTCACTAGATCCGGGGAGCTGTTTTTT.

J is TRBJ1-5 and V is TRBV5-1, with a tentative D call TRBD1 (5 bases). The CDR3 consists of 16 residues. Germline V gene data show CDR1 as SGHRS and CDR2 as YFSETQ. The germline V and J ends were trimmed by 1 base and 2 bases, with 13 bases remaining between them. CDR3 in amino acids: CASSLWGGDRNQPQHF. The CDR3 region has the DNA TGCGCCAGCAGCTTGTGGGGGGGGGACCGCAATCAGCCCCAGCATTTT.

The chain couples TRBV6-5 to TRBJ2-5, with 9 bases that match TRBD1. The CDR3 runs to 13 residues. The germline CDR1 and CDR2 sequences are MNHEY and SVGAGI. The V and J ends lost 7 bases and 4 bases, in that order; junction bases with no gene match: 4. This CDR3 reads CASTADRGETQYF. The CDR3 region has the DNA TGTGCCAGCACCGCGGACAGGGGAGAGACCCAGTACTTC.

In its sample, this clone was seen a few times. The V call is TRBV5-6, the J call TRBJ1-4; 11 nucleotides agree with TRBD1. V lost 0 bases to trimming and J lost 5 bases; unmatched junction nucleotides: 3. This CDR3 is 16 amino acids long. The germline V gene encodes CDR1 SGHDT and CDR2 YYEEEE. The CDR3 loop is CASSLAGTGGNEKLFF. CDR3 DNA sequence: TGTGCCAGCAGCTTGGCCGGGACAGGGGGAAATGAAAAACTGTTTTTT.

The rearrangement joins TRBV4-1 to TRBJ2-7; TRBD1 agrees at 7 bases. Germline V lookup: CDR1 MGHRA, CDR2 YSYEKL. The CDR3 consists of 13 residues. After removal of 4 bases from V and 2 bases from J, the junction contained 2 bases not matched to a gene. The chain's CDR3 is CASSLDRAYEQYF. The CDR3 nucleotides are TGCGCCAGCAGCCTAGACAGGGCCTACGAGCAGTACTTC.

The chain joins TRBV5-1 to TRBJ1-1; perhaps TRBD1 as D (5 bases). There are 15 residues in the CDR3. V was cut by 2 bases and J by 1 base, with 12 bases left in between. Germline CDR1 and CDR2: SGHRS and YFSETQ. Here the CDR3 reads CASSLISRENTEAFF. The CDR3 DNA reads TGCGCCAGCAGCTTAATAAGCAGGGAGAACACTGAAGCTTTCTTT.

V usage is TRBV6-5 and J usage is TRBJ1-2; D unresolved. CDR1 and CDR2 from the germline V gene are MNHEY and SVGAGI. The CDR3 has 13 amino acids. Between the trimmed V and J ends, which lost 4 bases and 6 bases, there was a span of 12 bases. The CDR3 here is CASSSEGTNGYTF. In nucleotides, the CDR3 is TGTGCCAGCAGTTCCGAGGGTACGAATGGCTACACCTTC.

The gene calls are TRBV5-5 and TRBJ2-5; D unclear. The germline V gene encodes CDR1 SGHKS and CDR2 YYEKEE (reference sequence). CDR3 length equals 13 residues. V dropped 1 base and J dropped 5 bases, with 9 bases sitting between them. The CDR3 is CASSLLVGETQYF. CDR3 sequence (DNA): TGTGCCAGCAGCTTGCTGGTCGGGGAGACCCAGTACTTC.

The table lists this clone with many counts. This sequence joins TRBV6-1 and TRBJ1-6; D uncertain. The V end lost 2 bases, the J end lost 9 bases, and 11 bases lay between the germline ends. Per the germline V gene, CDR1 is MNHNS and CDR2 is SASEGT. CDR3 length: 14 amino acids. CDR3 in amino acids: CASSESGNGSPLHF. Here the CDR3 DNA reads TGTGCCAGCAGTGAATCGGGGAATGGTTCACCCCTCCACTTT.

The chain joins TRBV6-1 to TRBJ2-7, with D perhaps TRBD1 (6 bases). Trimming left V 3 bases short and J 4 bases short, with 10 bases between. CDR1 MNHNS and CDR2 SASEGT come from the germline V gene. CDR3 length: 13 residues. The CDR3 sequence is CASSDGQWYEQYF. CDR3 coding DNA: TGTGCCAGCAGTGACGGACAGTGGTACGAGCAGTACTTC.

The J gene is TRBJ1-1, the V gene TRBV5-1; D may be TRBD1 (6 bases). V was cut by 7 bases and J by 4 bases, with 14 bases left in between. The CDR3 spans 13 residues. Germline V gene data show CDR1 as SGHRS and CDR2 as YFSETQ. The CDR3 loop reads CASGVTGSTEAFF. As DNA, the CDR3 is TGCGCCAGCGGAGTTACAGGGTCCACTGAAGCTTTCTTT.

This sequence joins TRBV7-6 and TRBJ2-2; 7 bases are a match to TRBD1. V shed 3 bases, J shed 1 base, and the junction held 5 bases outside the gene matches. The CDR3 loop spans 16 amino acids. Germline lookup yields CDR1 SGHVS and CDR2 FNYEAQ. The CDR3 region is CASSFTGALNTGELFF. CDR3 bases: TGTGCCAGCAGCTTTACAGGGGCCCTGAACACCGGGGAGCTGTTTTTT.

This clone was seen only once. CDR3 DNA: TGCGCCAGCAGCTTGTACTTGGGACTAGTTGACACAGATACGCAGTATTTT. It codes for CASSLYLGLVDTDTQYF. V usage is TRBV5-1 and J usage is TRBJ2-3; 8 bases fit TRBD2. Germline assignment: CDR1 SGHRS and CDR2 YFSETQ. With 1 base clipped from V and 2 bases from J, the junction kept 9 bases outside the gene matches. The CDR3 has 17 residues.

V is TRBV30 and J is TRBJ2-7; 10 bases match TRBD1. The CDR3 loop spans 16 amino acids. Germline CDR1 GTSNPN, CDR2 SVGIG (reference sequence). With 0 bases clipped from V and 0 bases from J, the junction kept 5 bases outside the gene matches. For the CDR3, the DNA is TGTGCCTGGAGTGTATGGGGGACAGGGGCCTCCTACGAGCAGTACTTC. It translates to CAWSVWGTGASYEQYF.

The chain employs TRBV5-4 and TRBJ2-3; D is undetermined. The germline V and J ends were trimmed by 5 bases and 6 bases, with 10 bases remaining between them. The CDR3 is 12 residues long. CDR1 SGHNT and CDR2 YYREEE come from the germline V gene (reference sequence). The CDR3 DNA sequence: TGTGCCAGCAGTCCCCAGGCGGATACGCAGTATTTT. Its protein product is CASSPQADTQYF.

This sequence joins TRBV20-1 and TRBJ1-4; no clear D. This CDR3 has 11 amino acids. V was shortened by 2 bases and J by 7 bases, with 5 bases between the two germline ends. Germline assignment: CDR1 DFQATT and CDR2 SNEGSKA (reference sequence). The CDR3 loop reads CSARTGEKLFF. The CDR3, as DNA: TGCAGTGCTAGAACTGGTGAAAAACTGTTTTTT.